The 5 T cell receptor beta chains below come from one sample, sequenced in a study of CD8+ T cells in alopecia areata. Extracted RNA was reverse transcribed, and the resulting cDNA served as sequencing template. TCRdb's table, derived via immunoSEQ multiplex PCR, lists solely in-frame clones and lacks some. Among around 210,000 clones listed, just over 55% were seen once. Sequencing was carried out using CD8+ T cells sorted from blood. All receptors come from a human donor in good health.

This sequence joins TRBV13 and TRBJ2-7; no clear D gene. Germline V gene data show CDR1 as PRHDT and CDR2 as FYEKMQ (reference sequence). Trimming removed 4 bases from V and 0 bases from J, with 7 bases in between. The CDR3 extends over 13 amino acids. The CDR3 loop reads CASSSPLSYEQYF. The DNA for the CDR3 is TGTGCCAGCAGCTCCCCCCTCTCCTACGAGCAGTACTTC.

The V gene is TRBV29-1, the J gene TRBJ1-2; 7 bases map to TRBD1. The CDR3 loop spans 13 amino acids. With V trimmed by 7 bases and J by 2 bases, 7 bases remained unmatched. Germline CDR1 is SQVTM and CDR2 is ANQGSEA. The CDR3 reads CSGRDSENYGYTF. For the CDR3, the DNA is TGCAGCGGCCGGGACAGTGAGAACTATGGCTACACCTTC.

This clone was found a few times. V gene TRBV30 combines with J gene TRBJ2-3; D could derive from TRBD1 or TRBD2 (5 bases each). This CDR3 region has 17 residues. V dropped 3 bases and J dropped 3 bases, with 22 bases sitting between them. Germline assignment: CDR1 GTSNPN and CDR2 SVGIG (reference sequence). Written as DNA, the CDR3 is TGTGCCTGGAGGCTACCCGGGACGAGAGTAGTGACAGATACGCAGTATTTT. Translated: CAWRLPGTRVVTDTQYF.

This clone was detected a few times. The CDR3 protein is CASSPSRTGGTDTQYF. CDR3 DNA: TGTGCCAGCAGCCCATCCCGGACAGGGGGCACAGATACGCAGTATTTT. This rearrangement joins TRBV11-2 to TRBJ2-3, with 9 positions matching TRBD1. V was pared by 5 bases and J by 1 base, with 7 bases of the junction left unmatched. From germline, CDR1 is SGHAT and CDR2 FQNNGV. CDR3 size: 16 residues.

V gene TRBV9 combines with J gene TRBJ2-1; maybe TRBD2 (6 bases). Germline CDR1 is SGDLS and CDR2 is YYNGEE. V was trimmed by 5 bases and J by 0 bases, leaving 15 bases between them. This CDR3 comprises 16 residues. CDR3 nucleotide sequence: TGTGCCAGCAGTGGGACTCCCAGTAGCTCCTACAATGAGCAGTTCTTC. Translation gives CASSGTPSSSYNEQFF.